This TCR beta chain was sequenced in a study of blood T cell repertoires in COVID-19. Trimming cost V 2 bases and J 8 bases; bases outside gene matches: 21. In germline, CDR1 is LNHDA, CDR2 SQIVND (reference sequence). The CDR3 is made up of 19 amino acids. Original methodology: Reference gene primer amplification in the assay estimated nucleated cell counts. Assay: immunoSEQ multiplex PCR; the TCRdb copy retains only in-frame clones and omits some. That table is the source of V, J and clone size, and D and trimming were worked out from the DNA. The data contain around 250,000 clones, more than 75% of them singletons. This clone came up a few times.

The receptor was derived from a woman aged 45 to 65 who had been exposed to COVID-19. The sample comprised PBMCs or T cells enriched from blood (not recorded which). The chain uses TRBV19 and TRBJ1-5; 7 bases line up with TRBD1. The CDR3 DNA is TGTGCCAGTAGTATAAGATTAGGGGCCACAGGGGCCAGAAGGGAGCCCCAGCATTTT. Translation: CASSIRLGATGARREPQHF.